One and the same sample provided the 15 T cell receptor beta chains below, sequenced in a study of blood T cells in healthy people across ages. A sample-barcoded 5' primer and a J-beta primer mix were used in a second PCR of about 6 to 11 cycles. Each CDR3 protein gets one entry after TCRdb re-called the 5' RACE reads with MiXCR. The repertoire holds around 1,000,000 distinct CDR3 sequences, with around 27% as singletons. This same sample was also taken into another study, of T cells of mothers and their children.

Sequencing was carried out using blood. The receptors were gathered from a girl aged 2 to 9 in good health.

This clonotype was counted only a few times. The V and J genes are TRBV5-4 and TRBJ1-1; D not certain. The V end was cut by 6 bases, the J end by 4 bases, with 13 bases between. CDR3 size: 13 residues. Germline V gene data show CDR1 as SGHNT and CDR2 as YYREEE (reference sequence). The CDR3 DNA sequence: TGTGCCAGCACCGCGACTGGACGCACTGAAGCTTTCTTT. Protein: CASTATGRTEAFF.

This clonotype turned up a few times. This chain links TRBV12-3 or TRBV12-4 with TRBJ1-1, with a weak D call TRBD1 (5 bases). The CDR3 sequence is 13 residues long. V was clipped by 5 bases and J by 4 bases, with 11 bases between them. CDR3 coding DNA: TGTGCCAGCAGTCATGGGGGGGTCACTGAAGCTTTCTTT. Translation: CASSHGGVTEAFF.

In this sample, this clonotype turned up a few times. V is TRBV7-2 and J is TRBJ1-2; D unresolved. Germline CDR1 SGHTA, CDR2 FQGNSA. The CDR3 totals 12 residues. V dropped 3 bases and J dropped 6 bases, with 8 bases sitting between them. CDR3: CASSFLGNGYTF. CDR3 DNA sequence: TGTGCCAGCAGCTTCTTAGGAAATGGCTACACCTTC.

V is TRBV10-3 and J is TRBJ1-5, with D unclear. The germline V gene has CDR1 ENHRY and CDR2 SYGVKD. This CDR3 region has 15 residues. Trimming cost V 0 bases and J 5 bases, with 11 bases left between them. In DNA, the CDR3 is TGTGCCATCAGTGAGTCGACGGGAGGAGATCAGCCCCAGCATTTT. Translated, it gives CAISESTGGDQPQHF.

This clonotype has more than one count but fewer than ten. The CDR3 coding sequence is TGTGCCAGCAGCCAAGCTAGCGGGAGGGCCAATGAGCAGTTCTTC. Translation gives CASSQASGRANEQFF. The chain couples TRBV3-1 to TRBJ2-1; 12 positions match TRBD2. The junction had 1 base not matched to a gene; V was cut back by 1 base and J by 6 bases. Germline CDR1 and CDR2: LGHDT and YNNKEL (reference sequence). This CDR3 has 15 residues.

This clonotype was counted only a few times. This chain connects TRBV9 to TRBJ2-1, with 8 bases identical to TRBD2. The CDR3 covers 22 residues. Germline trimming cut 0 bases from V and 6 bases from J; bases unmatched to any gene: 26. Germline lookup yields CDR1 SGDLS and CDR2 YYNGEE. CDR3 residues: CASSVDRSAGGPLPSFANEQFF. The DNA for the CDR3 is TGTGCCAGCAGCGTAGACAGGTCGGCGGGGGGACCATTGCCCTCTTTTGCCAATGAGCAGTTCTTC. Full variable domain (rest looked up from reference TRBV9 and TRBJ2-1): DSGVTQTPKHLITATGQRVTLRCSPRSGDLSVYWYQQSLDQGLQFLIQYYNGEERAKGNILERFSAQQFPDLHSELNLSSLELGDSALYFCASSVDRSAGGPLPSFANEQFFGPGTRLTVL.

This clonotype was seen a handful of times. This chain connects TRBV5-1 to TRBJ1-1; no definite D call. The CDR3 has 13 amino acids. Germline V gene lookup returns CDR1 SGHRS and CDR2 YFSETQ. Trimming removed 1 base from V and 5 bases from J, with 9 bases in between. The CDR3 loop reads CASSLITGTEAFF. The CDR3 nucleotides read TGCGCCAGCAGCTTGATAACTGGAACTGAAGCTTTCTTT.

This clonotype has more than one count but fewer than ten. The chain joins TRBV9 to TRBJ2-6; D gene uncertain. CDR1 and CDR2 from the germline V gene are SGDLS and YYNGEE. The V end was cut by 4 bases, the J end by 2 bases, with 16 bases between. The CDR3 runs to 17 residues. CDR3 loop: CASSPQERYTGANVLTF. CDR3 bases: TGTGCCAGCAGCCCTCAAGAGAGATATACTGGGGCCAACGTCCTGACTTTC. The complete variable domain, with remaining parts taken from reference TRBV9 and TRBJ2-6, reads DSGVTQTPKHLITATGQRVTLRCSPRSGDLSVYWYQQSLDQGLQFLIQYYNGEERAKGNILERFSAQQFPDLHSELNLSSLELGDSALYFCASSPQERYTGANVLTFGAGSRLTVL.

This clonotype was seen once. The CDR3 region is CASSSDRASNEQFF. The CDR3 DNA follows: TGTGCCAGCAGTTCCGACAGGGCTTCCAATGAGCAGTTCTTC. The J gene is TRBJ2-5, the V gene TRBV12-3 or TRBV12-4, with 7 bases matching TRBD1. The DNA end is more similar to TRBJ2-1, so the J call may be wrong. The CDR3 totals 14 residues.

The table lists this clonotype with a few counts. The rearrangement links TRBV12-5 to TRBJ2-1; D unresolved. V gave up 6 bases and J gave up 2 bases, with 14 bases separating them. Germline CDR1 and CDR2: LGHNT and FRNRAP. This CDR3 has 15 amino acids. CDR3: CASGDTEVPYNEQFF. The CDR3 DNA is TGTGCTAGTGGCGACACGGAAGTGCCCTACAATGAGCAGTTCTTC.

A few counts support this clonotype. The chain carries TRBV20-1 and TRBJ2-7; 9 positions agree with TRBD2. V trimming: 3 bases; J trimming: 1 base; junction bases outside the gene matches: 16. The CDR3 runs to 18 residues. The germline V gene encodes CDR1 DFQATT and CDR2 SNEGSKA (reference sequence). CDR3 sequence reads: CSASPTAPGGRASYEQYF. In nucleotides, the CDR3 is TGCAGTGCTAGCCCAACCGCTCCGGGCGGGAGGGCATCCTACGAGCAGTACTTC.

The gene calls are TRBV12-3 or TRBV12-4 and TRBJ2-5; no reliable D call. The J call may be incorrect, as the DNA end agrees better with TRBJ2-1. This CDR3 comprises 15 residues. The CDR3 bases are TGTGCCAGCAGACTGGGTATGGAAAGCTACAATGAGCAGTTCTTC. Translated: CASRLGMESYNEQFF.

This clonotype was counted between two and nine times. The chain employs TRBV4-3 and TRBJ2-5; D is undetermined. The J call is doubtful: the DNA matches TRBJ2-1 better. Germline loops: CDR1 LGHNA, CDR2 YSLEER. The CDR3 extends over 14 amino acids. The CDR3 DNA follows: TGCGCCAGCAGCCAAGATGGGCCCTACAATGAGCAGTTCTTC. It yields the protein CASSQDGPYNEQFF.

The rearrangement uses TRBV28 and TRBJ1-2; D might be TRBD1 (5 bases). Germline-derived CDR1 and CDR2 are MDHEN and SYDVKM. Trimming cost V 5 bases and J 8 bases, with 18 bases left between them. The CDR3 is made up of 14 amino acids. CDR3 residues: CASSPLLDTDGYTF. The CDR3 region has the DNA TGTGCCAGCAGTCCCTTATTGGACACCGACGGCTACACCTTC.

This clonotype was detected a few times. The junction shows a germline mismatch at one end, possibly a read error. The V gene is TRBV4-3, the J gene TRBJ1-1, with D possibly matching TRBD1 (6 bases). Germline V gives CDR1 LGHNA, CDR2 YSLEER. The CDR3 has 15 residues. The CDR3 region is CASSQGPGENTEAFF. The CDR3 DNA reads TGCGCCAGCAGCCAGGGACCAGGGGAGAACACCGAAGCTTTCTTT.